Presented here are 15 T cell receptor beta chains from one specimen sequenced in a study of cytomegalovirus exposure and HLA in healthy donors. Vbeta (60) and Jbeta (13) primers were used in the PCR. Method: immunoSEQ multiplex PCR; TCRdb's copy keeps in-frame clones and lacks some. The data show some 120,000 clones, more than 80% seen once. The sample was PBMCs. Receptors originate from a woman in her 30s in good health and CMV-seropositive.

The chain combines TRBV6-5 with TRBJ1-1; D remains unclear. V lost 2 bases and J 6 bases, leaving 16 bases between the germline ends. Looked up from germline, CDR1 is MNHEY and CDR2 is SVGAGI. This CDR3 has 15 residues. CDR3 in DNA: TGTGCCAGCAGTTACCACCAGAACCTACTAGCTGAAGCTTTCTTT. Protein: CASSYHQNLLAEAFF.

The chain carries TRBV5-4 and TRBJ2-1, with 8 bases aligning to TRBD2. After removal of 5 bases from V and 10 bases from J, the junction contained 14 bases not matched to a gene. Germline values: CDR1 SGHNT, CDR2 YYREEE (reference sequence). The CDR3 loop spans 15 amino acids. The chain's CDR3 is CASRNEAGVAGEQFF. Written as DNA, the CDR3 is TGTGCCAGCAGGAATGAAGCGGGAGTAGCGGGGGAGCAGTTCTTC.

This rearrangement joins TRBV5-4 to TRBJ2-3; TRBD2 is a possible D gene (5 bases). Germline CDR1 and CDR2: SGHNT and YYREEE (reference sequence). The CDR3 covers 15 residues. V was trimmed by 4 bases and J by 2 bases, leaving 14 bases between them. The CDR3 DNA reads as TGTGCCAGCAGCCCCCAGCAGCGGACCACAGATACGCAGTATTTT. It translates to CASSPQQRTTDTQYF.

The rearrangement links TRBV28 to TRBJ1-4; the D gene is possibly TRBD1 (6 bases). V was shortened by 10 bases and J by 0 bases, with 12 bases between the two germline ends. This CDR3 contains 14 residues. Germline V gene sequence: CDR1 MDHEN, CDR2 SYDVKM. The CDR3, as DNA: TGTGCCACCCTTAAGGGGGCAACTAATGAAAAACTGTTTTTT. Encoded protein: CATLKGATNEKLFF.

The chain joins TRBV6-1 to TRBJ1-6, with D possibly TRBD1 on 6 matching bases. The germline V and J ends were trimmed by 4 bases and 0 bases, with 13 bases remaining between them. This CDR3 region has 17 residues. CDR1 and CDR2 (germline): MNHNS, SASEGT. CDR3 nucleotide sequence: TGTGCCAGCAGTGGGGGGACACTGAGCTCCTATAATTCACCCCTCCACTTT. Amino acid sequence: CASSGGTLSSYNSPLHF.

This clone appeared a single time. The chain has TRBV5-6 and TRBJ1-1; D possibly corresponds to TRBD1 (6 bases). CDR3 length: 16 amino acids. Germline V gene lookup returns CDR1 SGHDT and CDR2 YYEEEE. Trimming took 2 bases from V and 3 from J, leaving 17 bases between them. This CDR3 is CASSFTTGLLDTEAFF. As DNA, the CDR3 is TGTGCCAGCAGCTTTACAACAGGGCTTCTGGACACTGAAGCTTTCTTT.

This rearrangement joins TRBV5-1 to TRBJ2-2; no definite D call. The CDR3 extends over 15 amino acids. V was pared by 2 bases and J by 1 base, with 9 bases between. Germline values: CDR1 SGHRS, CDR2 YFSETQ. The CDR3 nucleotides read TGCGCCAGCAGCTTAAGTCAGGTGAACACCGGGGAGCTGTTTTTT. Translation gives CASSLSQVNTGELFF. Looking up the rest from reference TRBV5-1 and TRBJ2-2 gives the full variable domain: KAGVTQTPRYLIKTRGQQVTLSCSPISGHRSVSWYQQTPGQGLQFLFEYFSETQRNKGNFPGRFSGRQFSNSRSEMNVSTLELGDSALYLCASSLSQVNTGELFFGEGSRLTVL.

CDR3 sequence reads: CSAILSVPQHF. The CDR3 coding sequence is TGCAGTGCTATATTATCCGTCCCCCAGCATTTT. The genes are TRBV20-1 and TRBJ1-5; D not certain. Germline V gene lookup returns CDR1 DFQATT and CDR2 SNEGSKA (reference sequence). The CDR3 has 11 amino acids. V was pared by 4 bases and J by 10 bases, with 11 bases between.

CDR3 protein: CASSGTGTDYEQYF. The CDR3 DNA reads as TGCGCCAGCAGTGGGACAGGGACTGACTACGAGCAGTACTTC. The V gene is TRBV10-1, the J gene TRBJ2-7, with 8 bases identical to TRBD1. The CDR3 covers 14 residues. J gave up 3 bases and V 4 bases, and 5 bases lay outside the gene matches. Per the germline V gene, CDR1 is WNHNN and CDR2 is SYGVQD (reference sequence).

Notes on this clone: One end of the junction does not line up with germline, which may come from a read error. The V gene is TRBV5-1, the J gene TRBJ2-2; TRBD2 might be the D (5 bases). Germline V gene data show CDR1 as SGHRS and CDR2 as YFSETQ. This CDR3 has 15 residues. CDR3 amino acids: CASTLTTANTGELFF. CDR3 nucleotide sequence: TGCGCCAGCACCTTGACTACCGCGAACACCGGGGAGCTGTTTTTT.

The table lists this clone with a count of one. The chain carries TRBV5-1 and TRBJ2-1, with D possibly being TRBD2 (5 bases). Germline values: CDR1 SGHRS, CDR2 YFSETQ. The CDR3 runs 14 residues. V was shortened by 0 bases and J by 5 bases, with 9 bases between the two germline ends. CDR3 amino acids: CASSLGGLNNEQFF. The CDR3 nucleotides read TGCGCCAGCAGCTTGGGAGGGCTAAACAATGAGCAGTTCTTC. Drawing the rest from reference TRBV5-1 and TRBJ2-1, the complete variable domain is KAGVTQTPRYLIKTRGQQVTLSCSPISGHRSVSWYQQTPGQGLQFLFEYFSETQRNKGNFPGRFSGRQFSNSRSEMNVSTLELGDSALYLCASSLGGLNNEQFFGPGTRLTVL.

The gene calls are TRBV5-6 and TRBJ1-5; unclear D gene. In germline, CDR1 is SGHDT, CDR2 YYEEEE. The CDR3 consists of 18 residues. V lost 0 bases and J lost 2, with 18 bases in between. Written as DNA, the CDR3 is TGTGCCAGCAGCTTGGCCCTACAAGTTCATCAGGGCAATCAGCCCCAGCATTTT. Protein product: CASSLALQVHQGNQPQHF.

This sequence joins TRBV10-3 and TRBJ1-2; D remains ambiguous. The germline V gene encodes CDR1 ENHRY and CDR2 SYGVKD. This CDR3 has 14 amino acids. The V end lost 5 bases, the J end lost 6 bases, and 16 bases lay between the germline ends. CDR3: CAISPAAGSNGYTF. The CDR3 DNA follows: TGTGCCATCAGTCCCGCCGCGGGGTCTAATGGCTACACCTTC.

The rearrangement joins TRBV30 to TRBJ2-7, with 10 bases aligning to TRBD1. There are 13 residues in the CDR3. The germline CDR1 and CDR2 sequences are GTSNPN and SVGIG (reference sequence). The J segment lost 7 bases and the V segment lost 0 bases, leaving 3 bases of the junction unmatched. CDR3 sequence reads: CAWSVGTGDEQYF. For the CDR3, the DNA is TGTGCCTGGAGTGTCGGGACAGGGGATGAGCAGTACTTC. The complete variable domain, with remaining parts taken from reference TRBV30 and TRBJ2-7, reads SQTIHQWPATLVQPVGSPLSLECTVEGTSNPNLYWYRQAAGRGLQLLFYSVGIGQISSEVPQNLSASRPQDRQFILSSKKLLLSDSGFYLCAWSVGTGDEQYFGPGTRLTVT.

This chain links TRBV28 with TRBJ2-7, with a tentative D call TRBD1 (6 bases). The CDR3 is 15 residues long. The ends were cut back, 6 bases at V and 3 bases at J, with 18 bases in the middle. Germline V lookup: CDR1 MDHEN, CDR2 SYDVKM. This chain's CDR3 is CASSLGHVGFYEQYF. In DNA, the CDR3 is TGTGCCAGCAGCTTGGGACACGTTGGGTTCTACGAGCAGTACTTC.